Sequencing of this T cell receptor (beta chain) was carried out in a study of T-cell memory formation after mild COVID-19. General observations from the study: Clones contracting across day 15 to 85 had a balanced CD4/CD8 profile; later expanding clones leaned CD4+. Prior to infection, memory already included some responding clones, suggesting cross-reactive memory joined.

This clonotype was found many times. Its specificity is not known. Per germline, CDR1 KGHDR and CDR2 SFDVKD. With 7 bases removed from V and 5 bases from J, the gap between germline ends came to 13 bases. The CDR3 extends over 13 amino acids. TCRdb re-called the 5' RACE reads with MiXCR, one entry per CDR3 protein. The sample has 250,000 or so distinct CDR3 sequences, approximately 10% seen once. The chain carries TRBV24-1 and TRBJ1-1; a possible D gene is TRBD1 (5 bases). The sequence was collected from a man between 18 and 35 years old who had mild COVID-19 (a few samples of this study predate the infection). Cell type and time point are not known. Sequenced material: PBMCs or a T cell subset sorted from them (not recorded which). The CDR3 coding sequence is TGTGCCACCAGCCAGGGTGAAGTGACTGAAGCTTTCTTT. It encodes CATSQGEVTEAFF.